Below, one T cell receptor beta chain is given with its context. This sample was taken from a study of CD8 T cells in Susac syndrome. The authors reverse transcribed roughly 0.5 to 1 ug RNA with random hexamers. The immunoSEQ assay covered 54 Vbeta and 13 Jbeta segments for CDR3. One entry per CDR3 protein results from TCRdb running MiXCR on the immunoSEQ multiplex PCR reads. This table holds approximately 120,000 distinct CDR3 sequences, 85% to 95% found once. Matched for age and sex, the controls were healthy donors. The trim removed 4 bases at V and 1 base at J, leaving 13 bases unmatched. The CDR3 has 18 residues. The germline V gene encodes CDR1 SGHDN and CDR2 FVKESK.

The chain links TRBV14 to TRBJ2-1; 7 bases fit TRBD1. This receptor was taken from a human donor in good health. The specimen was CD8+ T cells from PBMCs. CDR3 in DNA: TGTGCCAGCAGCCTCCGGACAGGAAAAGGGGGTTCCTACAATGAGCAGTTCTTC. As protein: CASSLRTGKGGSYNEQFF.